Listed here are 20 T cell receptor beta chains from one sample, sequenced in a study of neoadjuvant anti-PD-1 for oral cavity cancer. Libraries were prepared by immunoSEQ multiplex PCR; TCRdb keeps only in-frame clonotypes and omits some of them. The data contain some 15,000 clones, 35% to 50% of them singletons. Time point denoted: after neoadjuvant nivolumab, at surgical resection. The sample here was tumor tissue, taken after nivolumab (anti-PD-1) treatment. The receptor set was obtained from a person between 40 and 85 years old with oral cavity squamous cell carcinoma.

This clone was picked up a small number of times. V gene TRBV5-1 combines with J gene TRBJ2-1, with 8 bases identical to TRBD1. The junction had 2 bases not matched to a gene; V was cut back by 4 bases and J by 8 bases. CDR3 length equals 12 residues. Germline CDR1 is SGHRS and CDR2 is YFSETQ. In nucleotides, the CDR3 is TGCGCCAGCAGCCCGACAGGGGATGAGCAGTTCTTC. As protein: CASSPTGDEQFF. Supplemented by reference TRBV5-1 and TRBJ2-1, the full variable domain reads KAGVTQTPRYLIKTRGQQVTLSCSPISGHRSVSWYQQTPGQGLQFLFEYFSETQRNKGNFPGRFSGRQFSNSRSEMNVSTLELGDSALYLCASSPTGDEQFFGPGTRLTVL.

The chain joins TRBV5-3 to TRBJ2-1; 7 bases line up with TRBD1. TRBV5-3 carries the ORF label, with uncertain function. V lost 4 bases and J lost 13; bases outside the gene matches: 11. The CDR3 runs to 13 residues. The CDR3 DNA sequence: TGTGCCAGAAGCCATAACGGAAGACAGGGACAGTTCTTC. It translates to CARSHNGRQGQFF.

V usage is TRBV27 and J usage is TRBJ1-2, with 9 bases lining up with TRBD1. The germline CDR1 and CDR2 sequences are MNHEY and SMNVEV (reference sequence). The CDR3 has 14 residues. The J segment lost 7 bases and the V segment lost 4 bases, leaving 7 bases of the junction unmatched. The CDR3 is CASSSGTGLLGYTF. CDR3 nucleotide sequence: TGTGCCAGCAGTTCCGGGACAGGGCTTCTTGGCTACACCTTC.

The CDR3 coding sequence is TGCGCCAGCAGCCGAAGCCCGGAGGGGGTGGACACCATATATTTT. Its protein is CASSRSPEGVDTIYF. The chain uses TRBV4-3 and TRBJ1-3; tentatively, D is TRBD1 (6 bases). Trimming shortened V by 4 bases and J by 8 bases, and 18 bases separated the two germline ends. This CDR3 has 15 amino acids. CDR1 is LGHNA, CDR2 YSLEER, per germline.

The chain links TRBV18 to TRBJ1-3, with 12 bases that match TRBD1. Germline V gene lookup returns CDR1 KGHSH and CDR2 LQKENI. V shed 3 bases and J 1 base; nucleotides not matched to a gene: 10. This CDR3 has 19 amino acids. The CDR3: CASSPSPGQGAKSGNTIYF. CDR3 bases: TGTGCCAGCTCACCTTCACCGGGACAGGGGGCAAAATCTGGAAACACCATATATTTT.

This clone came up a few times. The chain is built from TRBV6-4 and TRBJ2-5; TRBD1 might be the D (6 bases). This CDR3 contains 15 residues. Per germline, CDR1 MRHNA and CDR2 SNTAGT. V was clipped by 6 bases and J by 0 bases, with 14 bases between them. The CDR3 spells CASSRGPGDQETQYF. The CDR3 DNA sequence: TGTGCCAGCAGCCGCGGGCCAGGGGACCAAGAGACCCAGTACTTC.

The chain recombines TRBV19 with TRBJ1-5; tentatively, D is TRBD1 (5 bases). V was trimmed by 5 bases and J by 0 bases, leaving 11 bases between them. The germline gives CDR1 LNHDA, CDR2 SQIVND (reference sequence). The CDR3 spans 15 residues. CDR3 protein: CASSYGAYSNQPQHF. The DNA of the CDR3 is TGTGCCAGTAGTTACGGGGCTTATAGCAATCAGCCCCAGCATTTT.

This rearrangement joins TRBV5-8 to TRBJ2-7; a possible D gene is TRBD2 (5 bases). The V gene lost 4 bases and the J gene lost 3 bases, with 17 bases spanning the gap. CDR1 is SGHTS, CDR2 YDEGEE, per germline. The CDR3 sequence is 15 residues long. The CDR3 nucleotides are TGTGCCAGCAGCCAAAGGTCGGGGTTTGGCTACGAGCAGTACTTC. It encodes CASSQRSGFGYEQYF.

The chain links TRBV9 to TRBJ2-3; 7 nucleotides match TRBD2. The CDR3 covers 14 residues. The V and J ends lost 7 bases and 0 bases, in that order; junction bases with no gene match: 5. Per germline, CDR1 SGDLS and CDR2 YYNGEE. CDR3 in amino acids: CASATGGSTDTQYF. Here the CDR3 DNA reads TGTGCCAGCGCTACGGGGGGTAGCACAGATACGCAGTATTTT.

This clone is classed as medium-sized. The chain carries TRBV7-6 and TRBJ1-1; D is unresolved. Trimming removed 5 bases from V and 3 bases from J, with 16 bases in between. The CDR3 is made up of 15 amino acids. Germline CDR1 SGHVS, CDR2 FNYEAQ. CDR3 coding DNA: TGTGCCAGCAGCCCAACGATTCAGTTGTACACTGAAGCTTTCTTT. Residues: CASSPTIQLYTEAFF.

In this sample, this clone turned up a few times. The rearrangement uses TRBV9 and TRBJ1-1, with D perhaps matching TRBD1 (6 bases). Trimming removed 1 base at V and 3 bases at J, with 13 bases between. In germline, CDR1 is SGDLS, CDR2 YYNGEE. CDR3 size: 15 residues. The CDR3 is CASSVRGQQDTEAFF. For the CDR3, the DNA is TGTGCCAGCAGCGTAAGGGGACAACAAGACACTGAAGCTTTCTTT.

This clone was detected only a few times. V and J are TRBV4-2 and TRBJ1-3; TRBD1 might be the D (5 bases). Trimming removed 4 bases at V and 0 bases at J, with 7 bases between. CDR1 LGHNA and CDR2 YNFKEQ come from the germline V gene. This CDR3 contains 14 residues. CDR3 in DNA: TGTGCCAGCAGCCGGGGGGACTCTGGAAACACCATATATTTT. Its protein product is CASSRGDSGNTIYF.

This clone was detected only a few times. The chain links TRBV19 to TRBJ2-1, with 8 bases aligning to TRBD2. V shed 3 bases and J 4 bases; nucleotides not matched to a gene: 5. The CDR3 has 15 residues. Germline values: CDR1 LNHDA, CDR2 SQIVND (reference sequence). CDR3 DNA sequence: TGTGCCAGTAGTATTTTTAGCGGGGAGTACAATGAGCAGTTCTTC. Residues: CASSIFSGEYNEQFF.

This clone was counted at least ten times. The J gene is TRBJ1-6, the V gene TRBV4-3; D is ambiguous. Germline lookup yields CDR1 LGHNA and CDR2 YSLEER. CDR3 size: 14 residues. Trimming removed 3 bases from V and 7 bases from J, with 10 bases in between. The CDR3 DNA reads TGCGCCAGCAGCCAGGATACAACAAATTCACCCCTCCACTTT. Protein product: CASSQDTTNSPLHF.

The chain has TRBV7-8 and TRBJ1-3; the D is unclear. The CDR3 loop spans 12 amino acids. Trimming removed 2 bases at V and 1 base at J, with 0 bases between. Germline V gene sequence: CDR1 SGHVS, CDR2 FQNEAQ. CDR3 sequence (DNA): TGTGCCAGCAGCTTATCTGGAAACACCATATATTTT. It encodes CASSLSGNTIYF.

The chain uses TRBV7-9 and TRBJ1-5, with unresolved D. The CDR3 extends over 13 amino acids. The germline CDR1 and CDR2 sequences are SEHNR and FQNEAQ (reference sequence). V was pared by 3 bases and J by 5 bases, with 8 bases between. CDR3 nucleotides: TGTGCCAGCAGCTTCGGTTGGGATCAGCCCCAGCATTTT. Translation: CASSFGWDQPQHF.

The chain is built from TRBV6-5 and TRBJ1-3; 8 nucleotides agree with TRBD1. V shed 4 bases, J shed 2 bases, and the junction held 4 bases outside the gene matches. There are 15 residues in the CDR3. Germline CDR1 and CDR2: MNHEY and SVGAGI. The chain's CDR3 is CASSSLDRAGNTIYF. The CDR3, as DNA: TGTGCCAGCAGTTCACTGGACAGGGCTGGAAACACCATATATTTT.

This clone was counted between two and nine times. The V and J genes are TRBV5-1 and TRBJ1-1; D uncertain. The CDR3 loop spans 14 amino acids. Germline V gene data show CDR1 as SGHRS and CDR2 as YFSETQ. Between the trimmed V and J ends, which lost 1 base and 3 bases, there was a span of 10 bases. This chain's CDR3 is CASSLNGRDTEAFF. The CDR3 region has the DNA TGCGCCAGCAGCTTGAACGGGAGGGACACTGAAGCTTTCTTT.

The CDR3 DNA follows: TGTGCCAGTAGCAGACGGAGAAATAATGAAAAACTGTTTTTT. The encoded protein is CASSRRRNNEKLFF. The chain combines TRBV19 with TRBJ1-4, with D unresolved. Trimming took off 6 bases at V and 4 bases at J, with 12 bases between the two ends. The CDR3 length is 14 residues. CDR1 LNHDA and CDR2 SQIVND come from the germline V gene (reference sequence).

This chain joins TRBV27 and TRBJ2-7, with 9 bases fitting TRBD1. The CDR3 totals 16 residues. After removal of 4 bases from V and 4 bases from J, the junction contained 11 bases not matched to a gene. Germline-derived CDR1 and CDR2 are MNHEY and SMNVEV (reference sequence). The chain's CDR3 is CASSSPRQGGIYEQYF. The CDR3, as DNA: TGTGCCAGCAGTTCCCCACGACAGGGGGGAATTTACGAGCAGTACTTC.